This TCR beta chain was documented in a study of cytomegalovirus exposure and HLA in healthy donors. Study outcomes and limitations: Per a prior analysis, the majority of TCR beta V segments were productive roughly 87% or roughly 30% of the time. TCR beta sequences reportedly predicted most subjects' HLA-A and HLA-B alleles accurately. The study designated 150 or so TCR beta chains cytomegalovirus-associated.

V lost 10 bases and J 0 bases, leaving 13 bases between the germline ends. CDR3 length equals 14 residues. CDR1 and CDR2 (germline): MNHEY, SVGAGI. PCR was performed using 60 Vbeta and 13 Jbeta primers. Clones were sequenced by immunoSEQ multiplex PCR, and TCRdb holds only the in-frame ones, with some missing. This sample has 90,000 to 100,000 clones, with approximately 80% found just once. On this clone itself: Its matching antigen is unknown.

The chain joins TRBV6-5 to TRBJ1-5; no clear D gene. This TCR came from a woman aged 40 to 55 in good health and CMV-seronegative. Sequencing was performed on PBMCs. The CDR3 nucleotides are TGTGCCACCAGGAGAACCTATAGCAATCAGCCCCAGCATTTT. The encoded protein is CATRRTYSNQPQHF.